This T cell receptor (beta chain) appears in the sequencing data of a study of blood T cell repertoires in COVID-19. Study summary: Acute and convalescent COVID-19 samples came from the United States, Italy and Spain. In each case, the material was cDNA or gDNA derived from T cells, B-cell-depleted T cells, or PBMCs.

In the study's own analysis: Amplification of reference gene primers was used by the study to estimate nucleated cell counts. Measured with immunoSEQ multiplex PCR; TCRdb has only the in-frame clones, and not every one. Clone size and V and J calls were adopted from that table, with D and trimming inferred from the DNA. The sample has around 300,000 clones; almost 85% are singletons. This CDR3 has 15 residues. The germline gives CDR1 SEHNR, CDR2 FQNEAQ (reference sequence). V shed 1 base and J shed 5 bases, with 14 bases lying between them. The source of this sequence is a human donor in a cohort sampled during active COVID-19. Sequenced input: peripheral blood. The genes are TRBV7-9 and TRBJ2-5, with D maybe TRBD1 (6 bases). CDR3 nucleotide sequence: TGTGCCAGCAGCTTAGGCGACAGGCTGGGGGAGACCCAGTACTTC. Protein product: CASSLGDRLGETQYF.